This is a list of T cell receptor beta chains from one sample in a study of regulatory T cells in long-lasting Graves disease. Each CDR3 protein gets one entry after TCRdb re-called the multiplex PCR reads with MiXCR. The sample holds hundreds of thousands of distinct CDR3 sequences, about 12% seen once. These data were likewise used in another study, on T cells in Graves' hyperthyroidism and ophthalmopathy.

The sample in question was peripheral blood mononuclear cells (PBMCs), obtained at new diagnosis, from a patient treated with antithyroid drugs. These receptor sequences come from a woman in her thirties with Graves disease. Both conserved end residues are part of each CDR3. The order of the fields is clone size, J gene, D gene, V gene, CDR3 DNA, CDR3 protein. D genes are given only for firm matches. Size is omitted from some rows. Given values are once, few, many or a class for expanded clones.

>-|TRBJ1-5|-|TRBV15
TGTGCCACCAGCAGAGGTGGGGTAGGCCAGCCCCAGCATTTT
CATSRGGVGQPQHF
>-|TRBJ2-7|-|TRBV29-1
TGCAGCGTTGAAGATCGCACCTGGACAGATCGCGAGCAGTACTTC
CSVEDRTWTDREQYF
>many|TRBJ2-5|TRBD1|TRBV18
TGTGCCAGCTCACCAGGGACAGCATCACAAGAGACCCAGTACTTC
CASSPGTASQETQYF
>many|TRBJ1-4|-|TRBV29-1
TGCAGCGTTGGGGGCCAGACTAATGAAAAACTGTTTTTT
CSVGGQTNEKLFF
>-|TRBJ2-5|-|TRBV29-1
TGCAGCGCCCTAACCGGCACCCAGTACTTC
CSALTGTQYF
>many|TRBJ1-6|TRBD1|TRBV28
TGTGCCAGCTCCAATAGTGGGGCGACAGGGACCTTCTATAATTCACCCCTCCACTTT
CASSNSGATGTFYNSPLHF
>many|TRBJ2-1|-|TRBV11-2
TGTGCCAGCAGCTTCCCCGGATCCCCGCAGTTCTTC
CASSFPGSPQFF
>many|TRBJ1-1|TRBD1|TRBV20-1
TGCAGTGCTAGGCGACAGGGTTTGAACACTGAAGCTTTCTTT
CSARRQGLNTEAFF
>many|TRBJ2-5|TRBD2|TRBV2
TGTGCCAGCGGTGGACTAGCGGGAGGAGAGACCCAGTACTTC
CASGGLAGGETQYF
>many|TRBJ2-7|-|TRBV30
TGTGCCTGGAGTTCGGACCGAACAGCCTACGAGCAGTACTTC
CAWSSDRTAYEQYF
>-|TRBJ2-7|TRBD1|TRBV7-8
TGTGCCAGCAGCCCCCGGAGGGACAGGGGTTGGGAGCAGTACTTC
CASSPRRDRGWEQYF
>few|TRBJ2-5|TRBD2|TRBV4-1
TGCGCCAGCAGCCAAGATAGCACTAGCGGGAGACGAGAGACCCAGTACTTC
CASSQDSTSGRRETQYF
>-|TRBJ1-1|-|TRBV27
TGTGCCAGCAGTTTGAGAGCTAACACTGAAGCTTTCTTT
CASSLRANTEAFF
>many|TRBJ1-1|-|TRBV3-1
TGTGCCAGCAGCACCCATGGTAGAGGGAGGAACACTGAAGCTTTCTTT
CASSTHGRGRNTEAFF
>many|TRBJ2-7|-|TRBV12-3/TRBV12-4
TGTGCCAGTAAATACCGGGACACTAGCTCCTACGAGCAGTACTTC
CASKYRDTSSYEQYF
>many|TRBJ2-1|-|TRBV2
TGTGCCAGCAGTGATTACCGGGGCACTGAGCAGTTCTTC
CASSDYRGTEQFF
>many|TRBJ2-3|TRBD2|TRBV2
TGTGCCAGCAACTTTGGGACTAGCGGGACAGATACGCAGTATTTT
CASNFGTSGTDTQYF
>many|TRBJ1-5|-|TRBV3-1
TGTGCCAGCAGCCAGGGTGACCAGCCCCAGCATTTT
CASSQGDQPQHF
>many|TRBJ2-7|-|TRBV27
TGTGCCAGCAGAAAGTCAGGGGCCTACGAGCAGTACTTC
CASRKSGAYEQYF
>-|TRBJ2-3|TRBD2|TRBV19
TGTGCCAGTAGTCGATTGGCGGGAGGGTACACAGATACGCAGTATTTT
CASSRLAGGYTDTQYF
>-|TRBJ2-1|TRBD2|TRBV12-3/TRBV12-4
TGTGCCAGCACCCACGTCGCTAGCGGGAGCAGGAGCGGGAGACAGGGACAGTTCTTC
CASTHVASGSRSGRQGQFF
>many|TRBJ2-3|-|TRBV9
TGTGCCAGCAGCGTAGCTACCCGGGAAGATACGCAGTATTTT
CASSVATREDTQYF
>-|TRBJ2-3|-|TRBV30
TGTGCCTGGAGCGATCTGTCGGGCACAGATACGCAGTATTTT
CAWSDLSGTDTQYF
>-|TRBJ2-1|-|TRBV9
TGTGCCAGCAGCGAGGGGACCGGGACCCCTTGGGGGGAGCAGTTCTTC
CASSEGTGTPWGEQFF
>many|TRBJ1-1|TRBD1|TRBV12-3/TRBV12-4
TGTGCCAGCATCCGGGACAGGGTTGGTGAAGCTTTCTTT
CASIRDRVGEAFF
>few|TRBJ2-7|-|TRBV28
TGTGCCACCCAACGGGCCTACGAGCAGTACTTC
CATQRAYEQYF
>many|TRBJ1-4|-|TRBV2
TGTGCCAGCAGCGGGACACTGAAAAAACTGTTTTTT
CASSGTLKKLFF